This TCR beta chain was captured in a study of blood T cell repertoires in COVID-19. TCRdb keeps only in-frame clones here, not all; method: immunoSEQ multiplex PCR. There are 100,000 to 150,000 clones in the sample; around 76% occur only once, and approximately 2.5% lies in the top ten. CDR1 and CDR2 from the germline V gene are SGHTA and FQGNSA. With 5 bases clipped from V and 7 bases from J, the junction kept 12 bases outside the gene matches. The CDR3 runs 15 residues. This chain connects TRBV7-2 to TRBJ1-2; 8 nucleotides align to TRBD1. The sample consisted of peripheral blood. The clonotype comes from a man between 70 and 80 years old with acute or convalescent COVID-19. The CDR3 here is CASSLSPGQAFGYTF. The CDR3 bases are TGTGCCAGCAGCCTATCACCGGGACAGGCTTTTGGCTACACCTTC.